This TCR beta chain emerged from a study of blood T cells in healthy people across ages. To note about this clonotype: Its antigen is not identified.

Together with a sample-barcoded 5' primer, a J-beta primer mix was included in a second PCR lasting about 6 to 11 cycles. All cDNA molecules were each tagged by a template-switch adaptor with 12 random nucleotides. One entry per CDR3 protein results from TCRdb running MiXCR on the 5' RACE reads. Of some 640,000 distinct CDR3 sequences listed, approximately 49% are singletons. Healthy Caucasian individuals from Russia aged about 6 to 90 served as donors. Total RNA, at least 5.5 micrograms per sample, was extracted from PBMCs. Study results and caveats: Percentage of naive T cells showed a strong correlation with TCR beta diversity.

The sequencing sample was made of blood. The TCR sequence derives from a woman aged 55-70 years in good health.

This chain's CDR3 is CSARGGIPYEQYF. The CDR3 nucleotides read TGCAGTGCTAGAGGCGGGATCCCCTACGAGCAGTACTTC. The chain carries TRBV20-1 and TRBJ2-7, with D possibly being TRBD2 (6 bases). The CDR3 runs 13 residues. Germline V gene lookup returns CDR1 DFQATT and CDR2 SNEGSKA (reference sequence). V was cut by 1 base and J by 2 bases, with 9 bases left in between.